One sample yielded the 23 T cell receptor beta chains listed below, sequenced in a study of T cell responses to AZD1222 COVID-19 vaccine. The assay was immunoSEQ multiplex PCR, and TCRdb's table has in-frame clones only and misses some. The sample has 140,000 to 150,000 clones, 88% seen once; the top ten hold approximately 16%. The sample here was peripheral blood, taken on day 0 of AZD1222 vaccination. The receptors derive from an adult in good health.

This clone was detected only a few times. The chain couples TRBV19 to TRBJ1-6; 7 bases line up with TRBD1. V lost 5 bases to trimming and J lost 6 bases; unmatched junction nucleotides: 4. The germline V gene has CDR1 LNHDA and CDR2 SQIVND (reference sequence). The CDR3 is 14 residues long. This CDR3 reads CASSAGQINSPLHF. DNA of the CDR3: TGTGCCAGTAGTGCGGGACAGATTAATTCACCCCTCCACTTT.

In nucleotides, the CDR3 is TGTGCCAGCAGCCAAGATAAGGGGACAGTCCTGAACACTGAAGCTTTCTTT. Its translation is CASSQDKGTVLNTEAFF. The chain uses TRBV3-1 (or the pseudogene TRBV3-2) and TRBJ1-1; 7 bases line up with TRBD1. J was trimmed by 0 bases and V by 0 bases; bases with no gene match: 7. Germline-derived CDR1 and CDR2 are LGHDT and YNNKEL (reference sequence). The CDR3 is 17 amino acids.

Written as DNA, the CDR3 is TGCGCCAGCAGCTTATATAGCGGGGGGGCCTTCAATGAGCAGTTCTTC. Protein sequence: CASSLYSGGAFNEQFF. This chain connects TRBV5-1 to TRBJ2-1; 11 nucleotides line up with TRBD2. CDR1 SGHRS and CDR2 YFSETQ come from the germline V gene. Losses at the gene ends were 2 bases for V and 6 bases for J; bases not matched to a gene: 7. The CDR3 sequence is 16 residues long.

V usage is TRBV5-1 and J usage is TRBJ1-2; D possibly corresponds to TRBD1 (5 bases). Germline assignment: CDR1 SGHRS and CDR2 YFSETQ. Trimming shortened V by 7 bases and J by 2 bases, and 15 bases separated the two germline ends. The CDR3 length is 14 residues. The chain's CDR3 is CASHAATENYGYTF. The CDR3 coding sequence is TGCGCCAGCCATGCCGCGACAGAAAACTATGGCTACACCTTC.

This chain links TRBV24-1 with TRBJ2-1; 15 bases match TRBD2. The CDR3 is made up of 17 amino acids. V shed 3 bases, J shed 4 bases, and the junction held 3 bases outside the gene matches. Per the germline V gene, CDR1 is KGHDR and CDR2 is SFDVKD. CDR3 loop: CATSDRTSGGAYNEQFF. In DNA form, the CDR3 reads TGTGCCACCAGTGATCGGACTAGCGGGGGGGCTTACAATGAGCAGTTCTTC.

This chain joins TRBV7-3 and TRBJ2-3; TRBD2 is a possible D gene (7 bases). Germline V gene sequence: CDR1 SGHTA, CDR2 FQGTGA. The CDR3 extends over 15 amino acids. V was shortened by 3 bases and J by 2 bases, with 12 bases between the two germline ends. In DNA form, the CDR3 reads TGTGCCAGCAGCTTGGGGGGGACAAACACAGATACGCAGTATTTT. This translates into CASSLGGTNTDTQYF.

The chain couples TRBV4-1 to TRBJ1-5, with D perhaps matching TRBD1 (5 bases). V was shortened by 0 bases and J by 6 bases, with 15 bases between the two germline ends. The germline V gene has CDR1 MGHRA and CDR2 YSYEKL. CDR3 length: 16 residues. This CDR3 is CASSQDRGAFGQPQHF. DNA for the CDR3: TGCGCCAGCAGCCAAGATCGCGGGGCTTTCGGTCAGCCCCAGCATTTT.

V is TRBV4-2 and J is TRBJ1-4; D unclear. The CDR3 is 16 residues long. Germline V CDR1 and CDR2: LGHNA, YNFKEQ. V was pared by 2 bases and J by 0 bases, with 10 bases between. CDR3 coding DNA: TGTGCCAGCAGCCAATCTTTTGATTCAACTAATGAAAAACTGTTTTTT. Translating gives CASSQSFDSTNEKLFF.

The chain carries TRBV28 and TRBJ1-5, with D maybe TRBD1 (5 bases). The germline V gene has CDR1 MDHEN and CDR2 SYDVKM. The CDR3 is 14 residues long. Trimming removed 6 bases at V and 0 bases at J, with 9 bases between. The CDR3, as DNA: TGTGCCAGCAGGGGGGGATTTAGCAATCAGCCCCAGCATTTT. Residues: CASRGGFSNQPQHF. Complete variable domain (other parts from reference TRBV28 and TRBJ1-5): DVKVTQSSRYLVKRTGEKVFLECVQDMDHENMFWYRQDPGLGLRLIYFSYDVKMKEKGDIPEGYSVSREKKERFSLILESASTNQTSMYLCASRGGFSNQPQHFGDGTRLSIL.

The J gene is TRBJ1-2, the V gene TRBV19; no definite D call. The CDR3 covers 18 residues. V lost 5 bases and J 4 bases, leaving 26 bases between the germline ends. Germline V gene sequence: CDR1 LNHDA, CDR2 SQIVND (reference sequence). This CDR3 is CASSAPPGQPASFYGYTF. The CDR3 coding sequence is TGTGCCAGTAGTGCCCCCCCGGGTCAGCCGGCGTCATTCTATGGCTACACCTTC. Together with reference TRBV19 and TRBJ1-2, the CDR3 gives the full variable domain: DGGITQSPKYLFRKEGQNVTLSCEQNLNHDAMYWYRQDPGQGLRLIYYSQIVNDFQKGDIAEGYSVSREKKESFPLTVTSAQKNPTAFYLCASSAPPGQPASFYGYTFGSGTRLTVV.

The chain carries TRBV6-5 and TRBJ1-1; D call uncertain. The CDR3 contains 15 residues. The V end was cut by 2 bases, the J end by 0 bases, with 10 bases between. Germline assignment: CDR1 MNHEY and CDR2 SVGAGI. The CDR3 here is CASSYGVVMNTEAFF. The CDR3 region has the DNA TGTGCCAGCAGTTACGGGGTCGTCATGAACACTGAAGCTTTCTTT.

As DNA, the CDR3 is TGTGCCAGCAGCTTAGATGTGGGGGGCCTTCAGGCCCAGTACTTC. Encoded protein: CASSLDVGGLQAQYF. V gene TRBV7-2 combines with J gene TRBJ2-5, with D perhaps given as TRBD1 or TRBD2 (6 bases each). Germline CDR1 is SGHTA and CDR2 is FQGNSA. The germline V and J ends were trimmed by 1 base and 9 bases, with 18 bases remaining between them. CDR3 length: 15 amino acids.

The chain uses TRBV10-3 and TRBJ1-1, with unresolved D. V was cut by 11 bases and J by 1 base, with 14 bases left in between. CDR1 and CDR2 (germline): ENHRY, SYGVKD. This CDR3 comprises 13 residues. The CDR3 sequence is CASSRDTNTEAFF. The CDR3 DNA sequence: TGTGCCTCCAGCCGGGATACGAACACTGAAGCTTTCTTT.

This sequence joins TRBV7-9 and TRBJ2-1; D uncertain. Trimming shortened V by 6 bases and J by 1 base, and 16 bases separated the two germline ends. The CDR3 covers 16 residues. Germline-derived CDR1 and CDR2 are SEHNR and FQNEAQ (reference sequence). CDR3 sequence: CASSSGFRGSYNEQFF. CDR3 nucleotide sequence: TGTGCCAGCAGTTCCGGATTTCGAGGATCCTACAATGAGCAGTTCTTC.

The CDR3 region has the DNA TGTGCCAGCAGTGAACAGTACTACGAGCAGTACTTC. It specifies CASSEQYYEQYF. This chain connects TRBV2 to TRBJ2-7; D is uncertain. The CDR3 runs 12 residues. V lost 2 bases, J lost 3 bases, and 5 bases lay in between. Germline V gene lookup returns CDR1 SNHLY and CDR2 FYNNEI.

The genes are TRBV6-2 or TRBV6-3 and TRBJ2-5; perhaps TRBD2 as D (5 bases). Trimming cost V 6 bases and J 2 bases, with 13 bases left between them. Germline assignment: CDR1 MNHEY and CDR2 SVGEGT. The CDR3 contains 14 residues. CDR3 sequence reads: CASSPAGGQETQYF. The CDR3 nucleotides are TGTGCCAGCAGCCCCGCGGGCGGGCAAGAGACCCAGTACTTC.

This chain links TRBV7-2 with TRBJ1-5, with 7 bases identical to TRBD1. V was pared by 4 bases and J by 7 bases, with 4 bases of the junction left unmatched. The CDR3 runs 13 residues. CDR1 SGHTA and CDR2 FQGNSA come from the germline V gene. In nucleotides, the CDR3 is TGTGCCAGCAGCTCTCAGGGGGGCCAGCCCCAGCATTTT. It encodes CASSSQGGQPQHF.

V is TRBV7-8 and J is TRBJ1-5, with D maybe TRBD1 (5 bases). Per germline, CDR1 SGHVS and CDR2 FQNEAQ. V lost 1 base and J lost 6, with 16 bases in between. The CDR3 runs to 16 residues. CDR3 DNA: TGTGCCAGCAGCTTAGACGGCAGGGTGAGGGCTCAGCCCCAGCATTTT. Translating it yields CASSLDGRVRAQPQHF. The full variable domain, completed using reference TRBV7-8 and TRBJ1-5, is GAGVSQSPRYKVAKRGQDVALRCDPISGHVSLFWYQQALGQGPEFLTYFQNEAQLDKSGLPSDRFFAERPEGSVSTLKIQRTQQEDSAVYLCASSLDGRVRAQPQHFGDGTRLSIL.

This clone was seen just once. V gene TRBV7-2 combines with J gene TRBJ2-7, with 11 positions matching TRBD2. The CDR3 is made up of 16 amino acids. Germline V gives CDR1 SGHTA, CDR2 FQGNSA. V lost 5 bases, J lost 4 bases, and 10 bases stayed unmatched. The CDR3 spells CASSVTVASGGYEQYF. The CDR3 bases are TGTGCCAGCAGCGTCACGGTGGCTAGCGGGGGGTACGAGCAGTACTTC.

CDR3 in amino acids: CASSQGRATEAFF. The CDR3 DNA reads TGTGCCAGCAGCCAGGGGAGGGCCACTGAAGCTTTCTTT. The chain has TRBV14 and TRBJ1-1, with unresolved D. The germline V gene has CDR1 SGHDN and CDR2 FVKESK. V lost 3 bases, J lost 4 bases, and 9 bases lay in between. The CDR3 totals 13 residues.

This chain links TRBV2 with TRBJ2-7; TRBD1 matches 9 bases. The CDR3 covers 15 residues. Germline V gene lookup returns CDR1 SNHLY and CDR2 FYNNEI. V was pared by 1 base and J by 7 bases, with 8 bases of the junction left unmatched. The CDR3 reads CASSEVNRGLKEQYF. In DNA form, the CDR3 reads TGTGCCAGCAGTGAAGTAAACAGGGGGCTAAAGGAGCAGTACTTC.

The chain combines TRBV9 with TRBJ1-2; TRBD1 agrees at 11 bases. The V segment lost 0 bases and the J segment 5 bases; nucleotides outside the gene matches: 0. Germline V gene data show CDR1 as SGDLS and CDR2 as YYNGEE. The CDR3 is 14 amino acids. DNA of the CDR3: TGTGCCAGCAGCGTAGGGGACAGGGGGTATGGCTACACCTTC. Amino acid sequence: CASSVGDRGYGYTF. Looking up the rest from reference TRBV9 and TRBJ1-2 gives the full variable domain: DSGVTQTPKHLITATGQRVTLRCSPRSGDLSVYWYQQSLDQGLQFLIQYYNGEERAKGNILERFSAQQFPDLHSELNLSSLELGDSALYFCASSVGDRGYGYTFGSGTRLTVV.

The chain couples TRBV6-5 to TRBJ1-5; D not certain. Trimming cost V 4 bases and J 0 bases, with 7 bases left between them. The germline CDR1 and CDR2 sequences are MNHEY and SVGAGI. This CDR3 comprises 14 residues. CDR3 residues: CASSSGVSNQPQHF. DNA of the CDR3: TGTGCCAGCAGTTCTGGTGTTAGCAATCAGCCCCAGCATTTT.